This TCR beta chain was observed in a study of Ad26.COV2.S vaccination and SARS-CoV-2 variants. Treatment reported: some 20 received Ad26.COV2.S at low or high dose, single or two shots; 5 received placebo; per-sample allocation not given. Specimen acquisition occurred on day 63 following the initial vaccine or placebo injection. Trimming took off 1 base at V and 2 bases at J, with 3 bases between the two ends. Germline CDR1 reads GTSNPN; CDR2 reads SVGIG (reference sequence). The CDR3 spans 13 residues. Clones were sequenced by immunoSEQ multiplex PCR, and TCRdb holds only the in-frame ones, with some missing. The sample has 450,000 to 550,000 clones, around 89% seen once.

The TCR comes from a person between 18 and 65 years old who received the Ad26.COV2.S COVID-19 vaccine or a placebo. The chain recombines TRBV30 with TRBJ2-6; D remains ambiguous. The input for sequencing was peripheral blood, taken in a trial of Ad26.COV2.S vaccine versus placebo. The CDR3 loop is CAWSAAGANVLTF. The DNA of the CDR3 is TGTGCCTGGAGTGCTGCTGGGGCCAACGTCCTGACTTTC.